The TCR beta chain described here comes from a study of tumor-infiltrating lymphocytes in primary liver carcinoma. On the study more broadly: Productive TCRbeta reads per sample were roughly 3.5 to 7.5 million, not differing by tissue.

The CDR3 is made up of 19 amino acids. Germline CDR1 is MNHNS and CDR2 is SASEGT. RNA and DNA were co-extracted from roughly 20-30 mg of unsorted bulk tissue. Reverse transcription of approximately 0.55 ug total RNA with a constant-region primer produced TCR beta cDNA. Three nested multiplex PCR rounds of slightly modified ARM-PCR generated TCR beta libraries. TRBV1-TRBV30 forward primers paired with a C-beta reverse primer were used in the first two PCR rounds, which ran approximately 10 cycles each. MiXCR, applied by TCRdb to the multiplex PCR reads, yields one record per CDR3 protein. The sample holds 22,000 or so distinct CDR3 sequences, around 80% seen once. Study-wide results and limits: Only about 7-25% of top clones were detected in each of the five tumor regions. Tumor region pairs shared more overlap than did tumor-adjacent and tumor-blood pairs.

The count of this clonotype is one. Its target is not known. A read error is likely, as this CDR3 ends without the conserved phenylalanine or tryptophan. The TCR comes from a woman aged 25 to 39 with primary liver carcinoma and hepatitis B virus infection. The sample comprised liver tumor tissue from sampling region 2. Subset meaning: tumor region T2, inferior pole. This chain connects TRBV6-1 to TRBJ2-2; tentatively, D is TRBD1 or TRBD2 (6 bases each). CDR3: CASSETLPGGAANTEELFS. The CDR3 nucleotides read TGTGCCAGCAGTGAGACCCTTCCCGGGGGCGCCGCGAACACCGAGGAGCTGTTTTCT.